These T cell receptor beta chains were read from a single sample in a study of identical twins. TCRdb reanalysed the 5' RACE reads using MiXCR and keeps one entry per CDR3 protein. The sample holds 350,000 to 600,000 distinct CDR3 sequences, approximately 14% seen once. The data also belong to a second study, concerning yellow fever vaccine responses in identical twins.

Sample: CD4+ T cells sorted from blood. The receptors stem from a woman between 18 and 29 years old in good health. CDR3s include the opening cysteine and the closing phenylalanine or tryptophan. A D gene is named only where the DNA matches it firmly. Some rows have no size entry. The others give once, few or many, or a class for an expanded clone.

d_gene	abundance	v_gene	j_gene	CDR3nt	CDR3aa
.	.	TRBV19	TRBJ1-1	TGTGCCAGTAGTATGTTTGGAACAGCCGAAGCTTTCTTT	CASSMFGTAEAFF
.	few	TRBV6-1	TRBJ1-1	TGTGCCAGCAGTGCCCGGGGTGGGGCAGGGAGAGGCCCTTACGAAGCTTTCTTT	CASSARGGAGRGPYEAFF
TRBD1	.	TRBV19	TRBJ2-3	TGTGCCAGTACCCCGGGACAGGCCTATACGCAGTATTTT	CASTPGQAYTQYF
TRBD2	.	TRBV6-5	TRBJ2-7	TGTGCCAGCAGTTACTCGATAGGACTAGGAAGCTACGAGCAGTACTTC	CASSYSIGLGSYEQYF
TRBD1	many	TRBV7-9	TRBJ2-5	TGTGCCAGCAGCGCTACAGGGGGAGGAGAGACCCAGTACTTC	CASSATGGGETQYF
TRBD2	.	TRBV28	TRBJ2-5	TGTGCCGGCGACAGAGGGGACCCTGGCGGGAGGCCGGGAGAGACCCAGTACTTC	CAGDRGDPGGRPGETQYF
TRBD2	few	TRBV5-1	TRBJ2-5	TGCGCCAGCAGCTTGGCCGGTAGCGGGAGGGTCAAGTACCAAGAGACCCAGTACTTC	CASSLAGSGRVKYQETQYF
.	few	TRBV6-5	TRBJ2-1	TGTGCCGCTTTAAGAGGGAATGAGCAGTTCTTC	CAALRGNEQFF
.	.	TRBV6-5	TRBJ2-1	TGTGCCAGCAGTTACTCGTTGGGGGGCGGTGAGCAGTTCTTC	CASSYSLGGGEQFF
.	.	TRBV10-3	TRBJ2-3	TGTGCCATCAGTGAGTCGAACAGGGCTAAGGATACGCAGTATTTT	CAISESNRAKDTQYF
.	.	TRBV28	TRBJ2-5	TGTGCCAGCAGTAAAAAGAGAGAGACCCAGTACTTC	CASSKKRETQYF
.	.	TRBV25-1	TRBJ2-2	TGTGCCAGCAGTCCACCTCTTGTCGCCGGGGAGCTGTTTTTT	CASSPPLVAGELFF
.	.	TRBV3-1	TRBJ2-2	TGTGCCAGCAGCCAAGAAGTGATCGCGGAGCTGTTTTTT	CASSQEVIAELFF
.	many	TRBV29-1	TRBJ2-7	TGCAGCGACAAGGTCCAGGCCCGACCGTACTTC	CSDKVQARPYF
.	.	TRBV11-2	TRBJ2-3	TGTGCCAGCAGGACGATGGGGGGCAGGCGGGGTACAGATACGCAGTATTTT	CASRTMGGRRGTDTQYF
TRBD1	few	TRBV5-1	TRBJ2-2	TGCGCCAGCAGCTCTATCGGGACAGAATCGAACACCGGGGAGCTGTTTTTT	CASSSIGTESNTGELFF
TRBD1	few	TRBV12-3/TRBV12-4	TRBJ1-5	TGTGCCAGCACCCCGAGGGGGCAAGATCAGCCCCAGCATTTT	CASTPRGQDQPQHF
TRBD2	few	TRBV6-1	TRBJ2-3	TGTGCCAGTGCCGGGACTAGCGGACCTCCCGCAGATACGCAGTATTTT	CASAGTSGPPADTQYF
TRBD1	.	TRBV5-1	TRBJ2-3	TGCGCCAGCAGCTTGGCCCCCGGACAGGCCAGCACAGATACGCAGTATTTT	CASSLAPGQASTDTQYF
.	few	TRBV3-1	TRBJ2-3	TGTGCCAGCAGCCTCAGACTACCCCGGGGTATAGATACGCAGTATTTT	CASSLRLPRGIDTQYF
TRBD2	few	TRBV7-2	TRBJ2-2	TGTGCCAGCAGCCATAGCGGGGGGGCCTTCCCCGGGGAGCTGTTTTTT	CASSHSGGAFPGELFF
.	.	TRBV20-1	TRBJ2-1	TGCAGTGCTAAGATCCCAGGGCGAAATGAGCAGTTCTTC	CSAKIPGRNEQFF
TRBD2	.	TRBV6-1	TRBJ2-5	TGTGCCAGTCAGACTAGCGGGAGTATTGGAGAGACCCAGTACTTC	CASQTSGSIGETQYF
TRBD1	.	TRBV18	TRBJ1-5	TGTGCCAGCTCACCCACCGGACAGGACAATCAGCCCCAGCATTTT	CASSPTGQDNQPQHF
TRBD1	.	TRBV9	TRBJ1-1	TGTGCCAGCAGCTCAAGGACAGGGACTGAAGCTTTCTTT	CASSSRTGTEAFF
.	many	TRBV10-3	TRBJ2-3	TGTGCCATCAGCCTAGCCTTAGGGGGCACAGATACGCAGTATTTT	CAISLALGGTDTQYF
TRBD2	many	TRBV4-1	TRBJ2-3	TGCGCCAGCAGCCAAGTATTAGGGACTAGCGGGGTCAGCACAGATACGCAGTATTTT	CASSQVLGTSGVSTDTQYF
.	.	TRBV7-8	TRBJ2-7	TGTGCCAGCAGCTTAATCTTCCGGGGGATGCGTGGCGAGCAGTACTTC	CASSLIFRGMRGEQYF
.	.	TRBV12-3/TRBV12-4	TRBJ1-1	TGTGCCAGCAGTTTAGACAGGCACACTGAAGCTTTCTTT	CASSLDRHTEAFF